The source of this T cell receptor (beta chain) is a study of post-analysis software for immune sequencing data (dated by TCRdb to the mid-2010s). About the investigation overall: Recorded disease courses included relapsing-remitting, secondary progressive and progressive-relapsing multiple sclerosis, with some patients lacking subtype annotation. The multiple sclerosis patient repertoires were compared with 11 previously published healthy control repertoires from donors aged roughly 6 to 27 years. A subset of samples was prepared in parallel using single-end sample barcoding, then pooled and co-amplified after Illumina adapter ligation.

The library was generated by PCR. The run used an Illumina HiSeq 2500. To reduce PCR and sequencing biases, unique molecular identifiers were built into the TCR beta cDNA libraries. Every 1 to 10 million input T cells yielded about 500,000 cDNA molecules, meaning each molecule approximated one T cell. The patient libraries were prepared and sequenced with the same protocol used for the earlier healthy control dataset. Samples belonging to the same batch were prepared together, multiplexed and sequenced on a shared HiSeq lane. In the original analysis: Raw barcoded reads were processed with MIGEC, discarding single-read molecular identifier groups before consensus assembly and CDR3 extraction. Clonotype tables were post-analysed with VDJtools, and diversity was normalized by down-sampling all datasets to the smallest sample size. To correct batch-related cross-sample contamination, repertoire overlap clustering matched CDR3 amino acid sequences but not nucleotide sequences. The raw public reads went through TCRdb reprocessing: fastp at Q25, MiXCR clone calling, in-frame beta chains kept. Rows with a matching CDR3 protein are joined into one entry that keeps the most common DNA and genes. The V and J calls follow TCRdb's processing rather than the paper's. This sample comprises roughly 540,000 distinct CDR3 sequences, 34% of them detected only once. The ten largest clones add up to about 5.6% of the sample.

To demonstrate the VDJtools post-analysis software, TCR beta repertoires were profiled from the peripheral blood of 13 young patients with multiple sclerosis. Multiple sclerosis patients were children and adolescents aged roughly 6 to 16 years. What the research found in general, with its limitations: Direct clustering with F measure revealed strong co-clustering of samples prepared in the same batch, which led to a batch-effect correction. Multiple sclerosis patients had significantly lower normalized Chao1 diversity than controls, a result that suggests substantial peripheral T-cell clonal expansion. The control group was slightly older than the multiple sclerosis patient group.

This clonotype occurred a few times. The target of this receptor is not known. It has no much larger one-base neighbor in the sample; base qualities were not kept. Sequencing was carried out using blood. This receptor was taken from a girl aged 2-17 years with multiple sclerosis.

The sequenced DNA is TGTGCCAGCAGTTTAATTGAGGGGGGCGAGCAGTACTTC. It is translated as CASSLIEGGEQYF. The chain couples TRBV12-3 or TRBV12-4 to TRBJ2-5; the D segment might be TRBD1 or TRBD2, since each matches 6 bases. The assigned J gene may be wrong: the sequence end matches TRBJ2-7 better. From its cysteine to its phenylalanine, the CDR3 spans 13 amino acids. The read is trimmed to its CDR3 DNA, 39 bases read in frame from base 1.